This T cell receptor (beta chain) was retrieved from a study of blood T cells in healthy people across ages. This clonotype was seen a few times. Together with a sample-barcoded 5' primer, a J-beta primer mix was included in a second PCR lasting roughly 6 to 12 cycles. A single record per CDR3 protein comes from TCRdb applying MiXCR to the 5' RACE reads. The table has approximately 820,000 distinct CDR3 sequences, about 42% seen once. Trimming shortened V by 6 bases and J by 0 bases, and 15 bases separated the two germline ends. CDR1 MNHEY and CDR2 SVGEGT come from the germline V gene. This CDR3 is built from 16 residues.

Input material: blood. The gene calls are TRBV6-2 or TRBV6-3 and TRBJ2-4; D possibly corresponds to TRBD2 (5 bases). The clonotype comes from a man aged 55-75 years in good health. The CDR3 DNA sequence: TGTGCCAGCAGACCCGGACTGACGCTAGCCAAAAACATTCAGTACTTC. Translation: CASRPGLTLAKNIQYF.